This record concerns one TCR beta chain sequence. Generated by immunoSEQ multiplex PCR, the TCRdb table keeps only in-frame clones and is missing some. This table holds about 220,000 clones, about four fifths found once. CDR3 size: 17 residues. Per the germline V gene, CDR1 is MDHEN and CDR2 is SYDVKM. Germline trimming cut 6 bases from V and 4 bases from J; bases unmatched to any gene: 10. The data derive from a study of blood T cell repertoires in COVID-19. At the level of the study: The United States, Italy and Spain were the sources of the acute and convalescent COVID-19 samples.

The TCR was taken from a woman in her seventies with acute or convalescent COVID-19. Source material: peripheral blood. This chain joins TRBV28 and TRBJ2-1; 12 bases match TRBD2. CDR3 nucleotides: TGTGCCAGCAGCCACCAGCTCCTAGCGGGGGGGTACAATGAGCAGTTCTTC. Translated: CASSHQLLAGGYNEQFF.